This TCR beta chain originates from a study of blood T cells in healthy people across ages. Background on the study: About one barcoded beta molecule per two T cells came from capture by template switching. The study, taken as a whole, reports: A strong correlation was found between TCR beta diversity and the percentage of naive T cells.

A second PCR of 7 to 11 cycles used a sample-barcoded 5' primer and a J-beta primer mix. Each cDNA molecule, via a template-switch adaptor with 12 random nucleotides, was tagged. A single record per CDR3 protein comes from TCRdb applying MiXCR to the 5' RACE reads. The repertoire has about 720,000 distinct CDR3 sequences, about a fifth of them found once; the top ten carry 22%. On this clonotype itself: As yet, its antigen is unknown.

CDR1 is DFQATT and CDR2 is SNEGSKA in the germline V gene (reference sequence). Deletions cut 3 bases from V and 3 bases from J, with 14 bases between. This CDR3 region has 14 residues. Sequenced sample: blood. The chain is built from TRBV20-1 and TRBJ1-2; TRBD1 might be the D (5 bases). This TCR was sampled from a man aged 65 to 85 in good health. The CDR3 sequence is CSASQVQGDYGYTF. The CDR3 DNA reads as TGCAGTGCTAGTCAGGTCCAGGGAGACTATGGCTACACCTTC.